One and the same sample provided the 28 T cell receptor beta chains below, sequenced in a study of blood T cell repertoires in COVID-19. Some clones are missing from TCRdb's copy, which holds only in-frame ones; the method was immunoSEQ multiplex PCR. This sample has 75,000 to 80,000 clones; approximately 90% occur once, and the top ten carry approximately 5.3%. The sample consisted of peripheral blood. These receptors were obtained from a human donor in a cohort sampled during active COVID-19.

CDR3 bases: TGTGCCAGCACTCCTCGAGGCGTGGGCTACACCTTC. This codes for CASTPRGVGYTF. V usage is TRBV11-2 and J usage is TRBJ1-2; D uncertain. This CDR3 region has 12 residues. V gave up 7 bases and J gave up 8 bases, with 14 bases separating them. The germline V gene encodes CDR1 SGHAT and CDR2 FQNNGV.

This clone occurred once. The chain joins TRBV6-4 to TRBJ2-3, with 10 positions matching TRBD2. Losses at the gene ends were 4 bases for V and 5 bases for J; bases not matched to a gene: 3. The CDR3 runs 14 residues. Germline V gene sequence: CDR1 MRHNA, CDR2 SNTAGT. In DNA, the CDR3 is TGTGCCAGCAGTGCTAGCGGGGGTGGAGATACGCAGTATTTT. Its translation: CASSASGGGDTQYF.

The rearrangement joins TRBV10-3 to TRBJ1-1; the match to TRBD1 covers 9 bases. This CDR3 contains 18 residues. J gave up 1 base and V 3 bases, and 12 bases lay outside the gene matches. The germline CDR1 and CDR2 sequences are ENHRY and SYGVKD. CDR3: CAISEMGQGRGANTEAFF. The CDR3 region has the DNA TGTGCCATCAGTGAAATGGGACAGGGACGCGGGGCGAACACTGAAGCTTTCTTT.

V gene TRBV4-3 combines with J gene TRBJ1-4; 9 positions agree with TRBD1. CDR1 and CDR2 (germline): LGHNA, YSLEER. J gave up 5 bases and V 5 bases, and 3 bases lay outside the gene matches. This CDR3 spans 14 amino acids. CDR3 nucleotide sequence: TGCGCCAGCAGCTATGGACAGGGGAATGAAAAACTGTTTTTT. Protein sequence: CASSYGQGNEKLFF.

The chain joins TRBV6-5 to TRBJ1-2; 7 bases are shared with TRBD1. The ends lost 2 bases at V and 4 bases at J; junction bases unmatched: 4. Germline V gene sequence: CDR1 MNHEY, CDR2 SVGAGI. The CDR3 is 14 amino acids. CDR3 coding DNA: TGTGCCAGCAGTTACCCGAGACAGGGCTATGGCTACACCTTC. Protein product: CASSYPRQGYGYTF.

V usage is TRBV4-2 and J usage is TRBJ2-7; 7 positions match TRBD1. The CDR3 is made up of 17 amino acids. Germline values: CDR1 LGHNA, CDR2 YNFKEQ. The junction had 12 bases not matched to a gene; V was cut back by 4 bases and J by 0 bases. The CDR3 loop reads CASSPALIDRVSYEQYF. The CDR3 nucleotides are TGTGCCAGCAGCCCAGCTCTTATAGACAGGGTCTCCTACGAGCAGTACTTC.

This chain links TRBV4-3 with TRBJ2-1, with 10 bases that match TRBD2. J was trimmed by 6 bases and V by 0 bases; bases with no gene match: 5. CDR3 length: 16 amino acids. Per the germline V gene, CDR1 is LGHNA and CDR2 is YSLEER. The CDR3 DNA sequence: TGCGCCAGCAGCCAAGACCCCAGCGGGGGGGCCAATGAGCAGTTCTTC. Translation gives CASSQDPSGGANEQFF.

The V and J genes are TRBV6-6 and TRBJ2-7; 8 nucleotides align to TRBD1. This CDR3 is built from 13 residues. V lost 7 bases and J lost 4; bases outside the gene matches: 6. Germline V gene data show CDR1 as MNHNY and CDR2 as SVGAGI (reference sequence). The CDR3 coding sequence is TGTGCCAGCAAAGGACAGGGCCGATACGAGCAGTACTTC. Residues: CASKGQGRYEQYF.

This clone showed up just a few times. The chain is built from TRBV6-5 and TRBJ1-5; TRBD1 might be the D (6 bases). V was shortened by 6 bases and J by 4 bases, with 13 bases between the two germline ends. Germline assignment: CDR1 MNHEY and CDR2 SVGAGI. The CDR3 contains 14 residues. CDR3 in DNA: TGTGCCAGCAGCGTGACAGGTCCGAATCAGCCCCAGCATTTT. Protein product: CASSVTGPNQPQHF.

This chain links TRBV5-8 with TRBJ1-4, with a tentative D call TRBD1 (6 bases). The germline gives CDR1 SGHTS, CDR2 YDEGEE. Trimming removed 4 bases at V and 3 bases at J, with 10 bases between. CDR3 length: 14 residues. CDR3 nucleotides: TGTGCCAGCAGCCCATGGGGGCCTAATGAAAAACTGTTTTTT. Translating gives CASSPWGPNEKLFF.

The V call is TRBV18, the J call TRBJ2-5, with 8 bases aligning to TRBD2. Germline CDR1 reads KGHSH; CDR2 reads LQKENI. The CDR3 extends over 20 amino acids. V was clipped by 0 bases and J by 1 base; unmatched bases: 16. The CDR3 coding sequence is TGTGCCAGCTCACCACCGGGGGCCCACTGGAGCGCGGGGGGCCAAGAGACCCAGTACTTC. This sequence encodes CASSPPGAHWSAGGQETQYF.

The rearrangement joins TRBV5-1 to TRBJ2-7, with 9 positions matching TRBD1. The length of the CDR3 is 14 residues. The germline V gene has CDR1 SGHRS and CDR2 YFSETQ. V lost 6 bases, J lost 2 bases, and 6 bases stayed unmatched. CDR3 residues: CASKWTGVAYEQYF. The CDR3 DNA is TGCGCCAGCAAGTGGACAGGGGTGGCCTACGAGCAGTACTTC.

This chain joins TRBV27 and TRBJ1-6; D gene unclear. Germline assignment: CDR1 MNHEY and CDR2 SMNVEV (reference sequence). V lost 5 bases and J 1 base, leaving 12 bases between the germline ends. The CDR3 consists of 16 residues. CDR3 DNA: TGTGCCAGCAGTCCCCGTGATAGTTCCTATAATTCACCCCTCCACTTT. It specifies CASSPRDSSYNSPLHF.

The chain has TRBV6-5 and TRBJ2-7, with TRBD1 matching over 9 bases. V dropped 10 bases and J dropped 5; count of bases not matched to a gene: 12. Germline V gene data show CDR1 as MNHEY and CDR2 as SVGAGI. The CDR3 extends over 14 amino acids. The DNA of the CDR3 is TGTGCCACAGCACGGGACAGGGATGCGCACGAGCAGTACTTC. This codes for CATARDRDAHEQYF.

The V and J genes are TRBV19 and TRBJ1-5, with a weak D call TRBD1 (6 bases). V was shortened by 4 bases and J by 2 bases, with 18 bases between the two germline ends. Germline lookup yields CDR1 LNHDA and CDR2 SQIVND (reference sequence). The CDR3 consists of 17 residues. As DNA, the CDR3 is TGTGCCAGTAGTACCCTACTCGGGGGGGCTGGCAATCAGCCCCAGCATTTT. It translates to CASSTLLGGAGNQPQHF.

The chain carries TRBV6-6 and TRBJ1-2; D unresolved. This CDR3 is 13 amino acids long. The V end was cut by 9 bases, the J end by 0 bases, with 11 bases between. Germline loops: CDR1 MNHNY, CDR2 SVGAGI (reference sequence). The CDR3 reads CASWAVSNYGYTF. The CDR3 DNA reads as TGTGCCAGTTGGGCAGTCTCTAACTATGGCTACACCTTC.

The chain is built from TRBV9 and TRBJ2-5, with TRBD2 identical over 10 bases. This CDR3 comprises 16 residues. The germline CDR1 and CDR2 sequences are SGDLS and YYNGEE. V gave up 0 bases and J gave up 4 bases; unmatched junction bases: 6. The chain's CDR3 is CASSVVGTSVGETQYF. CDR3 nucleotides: TGTGCCAGCAGCGTAGTGGGGACTAGCGTGGGAGAGACCCAGTACTTC.

DNA of the CDR3: TGTGCCAGCAGCCTTCGAATGGGGACAGGCTATGGCTACACCTTC. Translating gives CASSLRMGTGYGYTF. This chain connects TRBV3-1 (or the pseudogene TRBV3-2) to TRBJ1-2; 8 bases fit TRBD1. Germline CDR1 LGHDT, CDR2 YNNKEL (reference sequence). V was clipped by 4 bases and J by 4 bases; unmatched bases: 8. The CDR3 sequence is 15 residues long.

DNA for the CDR3: TGTGCCAGCTCAGACACCGGGACACGCTATGGCTACACCTTC. This translates into CASSDTGTRYGYTF. The rearrangement uses TRBV18 and TRBJ1-2, with D perhaps matching TRBD1 (6 bases). V lost 5 bases and J lost 4, with 14 bases in between. The V gene's germline CDR1 is KGHSH and CDR2 LQKENI. The CDR3 extends over 14 amino acids.

As DNA, the CDR3 is TGTGCCAGCAGCCAAGATGGCCCCCTTTACGAGCAGTACTTC. Protein sequence: CASSQDGPLYEQYF. The V gene is TRBV4-2, the J gene TRBJ2-7; D gene ambiguous. Germline V gene lookup returns CDR1 LGHNA and CDR2 YNFKEQ. This CDR3 comprises 14 residues. The germline V and J ends were trimmed by 0 bases and 4 bases, with 10 bases remaining between them.

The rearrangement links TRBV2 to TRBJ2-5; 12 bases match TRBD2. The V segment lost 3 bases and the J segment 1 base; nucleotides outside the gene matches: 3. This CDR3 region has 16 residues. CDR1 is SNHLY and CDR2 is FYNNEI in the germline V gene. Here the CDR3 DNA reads TGTGCCAGCAGTGAGACTAGCGGGGGCTTCCAAGAGACCCAGTACTTC. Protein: CASSETSGGFQETQYF.

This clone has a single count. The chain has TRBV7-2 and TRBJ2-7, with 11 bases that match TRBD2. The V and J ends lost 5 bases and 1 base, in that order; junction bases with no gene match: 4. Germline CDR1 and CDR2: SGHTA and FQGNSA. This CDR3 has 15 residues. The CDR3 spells CASSPRLAGSYEQYF. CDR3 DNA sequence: TGTGCCAGCAGCCCGCGACTAGCGGGGTCCTACGAGCAGTACTTC.

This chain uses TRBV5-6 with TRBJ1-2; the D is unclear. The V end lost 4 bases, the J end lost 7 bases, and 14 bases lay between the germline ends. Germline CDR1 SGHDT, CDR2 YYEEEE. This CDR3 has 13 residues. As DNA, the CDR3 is TGTGCCAGCAGCCCGACCGGGGTGGGTGGCTACACCTTC. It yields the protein CASSPTGVGGYTF.

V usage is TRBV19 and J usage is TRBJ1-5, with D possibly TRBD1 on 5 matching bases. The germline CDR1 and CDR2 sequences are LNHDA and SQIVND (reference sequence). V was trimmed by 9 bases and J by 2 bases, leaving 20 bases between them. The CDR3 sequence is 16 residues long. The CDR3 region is CASVAPFKGGNQPQHF. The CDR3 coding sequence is TGTGCCAGCGTGGCCCCATTTAAAGGGGGCAATCAGCCCCAGCATTTT.

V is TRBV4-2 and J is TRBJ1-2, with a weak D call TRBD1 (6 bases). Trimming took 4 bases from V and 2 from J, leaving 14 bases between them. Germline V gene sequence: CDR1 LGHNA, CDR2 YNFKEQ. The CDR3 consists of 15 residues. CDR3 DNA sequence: TGTGCCAGCAGCCTCACCCAGGACAGCAACTATGGCTACACCTTC. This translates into CASSLTQDSNYGYTF.

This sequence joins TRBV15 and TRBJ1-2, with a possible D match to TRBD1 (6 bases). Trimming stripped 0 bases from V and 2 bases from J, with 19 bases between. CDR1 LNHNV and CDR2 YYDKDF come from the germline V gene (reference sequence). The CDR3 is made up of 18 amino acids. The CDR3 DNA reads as TGTGCCACCAGCAGAGATCGGGCAGGGGCGAACTTAAACTATGGCTACACCTTC. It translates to CATSRDRAGANLNYGYTF.

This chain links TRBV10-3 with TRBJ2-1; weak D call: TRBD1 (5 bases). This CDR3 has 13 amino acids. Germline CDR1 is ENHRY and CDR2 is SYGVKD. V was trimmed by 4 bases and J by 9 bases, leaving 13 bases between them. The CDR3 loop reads CAISAPQGTEQFF. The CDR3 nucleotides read TGTGCCATCAGTGCTCCTCAGGGCACTGAGCAGTTCTTC.

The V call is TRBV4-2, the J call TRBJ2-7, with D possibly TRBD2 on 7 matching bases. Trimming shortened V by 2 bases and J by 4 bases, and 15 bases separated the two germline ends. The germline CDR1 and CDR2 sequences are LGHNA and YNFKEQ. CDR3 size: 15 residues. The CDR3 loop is CASSQPGGGGYEQYF. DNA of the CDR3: TGTGCCAGCAGCCAACCTGGGGGCGGGGGATACGAGCAGTACTTC.